This TCR beta chain was captured in a study of T cells in Graves' hyperthyroidism and ophthalmopathy. Germline V lookup: CDR1 DFQATT, CDR2 SNEGSKA (reference sequence). V lost 6 bases to trimming and J lost 0 bases, with 14 bases between them. The length of the CDR3 is 14 residues. The investigators amplified TCR beta CDR3 regions from RNA transcripts. A first-round RT-PCR of the TCR CDR3 used the HTBI primer set. TCRdb reprocessed the multiplex PCR reads with MiXCR, giving one entry per CDR3 protein. The sample yields about 570,000 distinct CDR3 sequences, 46% seen once. The study's findings and limits: Onset of ophthalmopathy came a median 6.5 months after the model predicted it. Researchers report that a 13 V-J model separated ophthalmopathy from stable hyperthyroidism.

Concerning this clonotype: Antigen: not known.

The sequence was collected from an adult woman with Graves' disease, either hyperthyroidism or ophthalmopathy (not recorded which). Material for sequencing was peripheral blood or thyroid tissue (not recorded which). The rearrangement joins TRBV20-1 to TRBJ2-5; D gene ambiguous. The CDR3 protein is CSAPESWDQETQYF. CDR3 DNA sequence: TGCAGTGCACCTGAAAGTTGGGACCAAGAGACCCAGTACTTC.